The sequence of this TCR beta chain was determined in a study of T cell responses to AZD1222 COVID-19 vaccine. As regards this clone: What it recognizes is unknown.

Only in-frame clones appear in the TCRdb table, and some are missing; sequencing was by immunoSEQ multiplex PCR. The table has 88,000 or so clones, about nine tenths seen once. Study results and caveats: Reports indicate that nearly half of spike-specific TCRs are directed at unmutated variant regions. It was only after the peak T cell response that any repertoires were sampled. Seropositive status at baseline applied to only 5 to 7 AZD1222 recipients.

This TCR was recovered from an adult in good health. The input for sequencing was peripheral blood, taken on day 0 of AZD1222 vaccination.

The CDR3 DNA follows: TGTGCCAGTAGGGCAGTGAACACTGAAGCTTTCTTT. Amino acids: CASRAVNTEAFF. The chain recombines TRBV19 with TRBJ1-1; unclear D gene. The germline V gene has CDR1 LNHDA and CDR2 SQIVND (reference sequence). The CDR3 has 12 residues. Trimming removed 6 bases from V and 0 bases from J, with 5 bases in between.